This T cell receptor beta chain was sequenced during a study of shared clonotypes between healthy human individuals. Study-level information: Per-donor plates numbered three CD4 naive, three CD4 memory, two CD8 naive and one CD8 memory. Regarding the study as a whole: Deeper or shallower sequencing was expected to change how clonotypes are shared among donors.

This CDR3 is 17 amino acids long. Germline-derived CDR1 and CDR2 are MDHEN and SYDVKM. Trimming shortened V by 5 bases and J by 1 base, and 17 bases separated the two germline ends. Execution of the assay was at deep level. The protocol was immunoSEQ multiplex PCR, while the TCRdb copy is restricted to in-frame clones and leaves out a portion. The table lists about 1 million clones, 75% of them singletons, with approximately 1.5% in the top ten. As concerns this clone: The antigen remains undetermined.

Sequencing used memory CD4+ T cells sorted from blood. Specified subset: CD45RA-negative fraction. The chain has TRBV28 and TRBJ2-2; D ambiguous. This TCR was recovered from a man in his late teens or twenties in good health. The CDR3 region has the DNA TGTGCCAGCAGTCCCACCTGGATTCGGAGGAACACCGGGGAGCTGTTTTTT. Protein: CASSPTWIRRNTGELFF.